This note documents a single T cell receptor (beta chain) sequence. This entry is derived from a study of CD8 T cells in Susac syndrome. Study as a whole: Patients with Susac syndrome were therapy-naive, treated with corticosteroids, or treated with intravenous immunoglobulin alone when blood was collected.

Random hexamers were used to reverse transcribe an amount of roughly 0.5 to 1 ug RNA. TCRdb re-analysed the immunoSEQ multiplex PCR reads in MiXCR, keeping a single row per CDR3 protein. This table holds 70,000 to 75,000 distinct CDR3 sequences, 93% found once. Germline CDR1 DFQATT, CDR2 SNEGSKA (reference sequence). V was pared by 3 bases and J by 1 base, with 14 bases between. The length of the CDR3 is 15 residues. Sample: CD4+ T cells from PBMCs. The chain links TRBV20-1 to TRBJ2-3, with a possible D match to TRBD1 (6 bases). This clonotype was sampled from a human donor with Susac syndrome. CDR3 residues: CSASLDRSRTDTQYF. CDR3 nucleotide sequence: TGCAGTGCTAGCCTGGACAGAAGTCGCACAGATACGCAGTATTTT.